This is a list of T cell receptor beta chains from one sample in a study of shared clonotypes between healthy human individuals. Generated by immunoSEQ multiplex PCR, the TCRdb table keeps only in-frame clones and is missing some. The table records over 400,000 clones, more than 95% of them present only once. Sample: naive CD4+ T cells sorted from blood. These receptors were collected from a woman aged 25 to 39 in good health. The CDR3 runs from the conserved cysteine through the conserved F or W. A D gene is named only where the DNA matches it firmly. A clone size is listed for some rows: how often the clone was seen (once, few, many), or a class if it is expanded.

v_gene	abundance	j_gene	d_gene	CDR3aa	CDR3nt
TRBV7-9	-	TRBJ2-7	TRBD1	CASSFSGQDHEQYF	TGTGCCAGCAGCTTTTCTGGACAGGACCACGAGCAGTACTTC
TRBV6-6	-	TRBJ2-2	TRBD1	CASTKGDRVVGELFF	TGTGCCAGCACCAAAGGGGACAGGGTAGTCGGGGAGCTGTTTTTT
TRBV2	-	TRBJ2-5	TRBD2	CASSDASSGQETQYF	TGTGCCAGCAGTGACGCCTCTAGCGGGCAAGAGACCCAGTACTTC
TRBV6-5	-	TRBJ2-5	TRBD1	CASTSPGQGQETQYF	TGTGCCAGCACAAGCCCGGGACAGGGGCAAGAGACCCAGTACTTC
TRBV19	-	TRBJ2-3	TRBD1	CASSTRTGNRGTQYF	TGTGCCAGTAGTACCCGGACAGGGAACAGGGGTACGCAGTATTTT
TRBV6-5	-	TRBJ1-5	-	CASSYSGDRYQPQHF	TGTGCCAGCAGTTACTCGGGAGACAGGTATCAGCCCCAGCATTTT
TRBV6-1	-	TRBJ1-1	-	CASSEARAWGTEAFF	TGTGCCAGCAGTGAAGCTCGGGCCTGGGGCACTGAAGCTTTCTTT
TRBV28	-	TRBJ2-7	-	CASSPGQNYEQYF	TGTGCCAGCAGTCCCGGACAGAACTACGAGCAGTACTTC
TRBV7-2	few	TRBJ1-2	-	CASSIPQIPLIF	TGTGCCAGCAGCATACCACAGATCCCGCTCATCTTC
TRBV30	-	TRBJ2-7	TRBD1	CAWRTGFYEQYF	TGTGCCTGGAGGACAGGGTTCTACGAGCAGTACTTC
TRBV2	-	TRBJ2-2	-	CASSDVVFGPGELFF	TGTGCCAGCAGCGACGTAGTATTCGGCCCCGGGGAGCTGTTTTTT
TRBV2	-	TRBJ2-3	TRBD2	CASSATSGRTDTQYF	TGTGCCAGCAGCGCGACTAGCGGGAGAACAGATACGCAGTATTTT
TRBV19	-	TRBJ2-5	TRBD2	CASRGLAEQETQYF	TGTGCCAGTAGGGGACTAGCGGAGCAAGAGACCCAGTACTTC
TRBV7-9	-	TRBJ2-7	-	CASSYPSPSNRDIYEQYF	TGTGCCAGCAGCTACCCCTCCCCCTCTAACAGGGATATCTACGAGCAGTACTTC
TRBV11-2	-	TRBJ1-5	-	CASSSSTGLGQPQHF	TGTGCCAGCAGCTCATCTACAGGGCTCGGTCAGCCCCAGCATTTT
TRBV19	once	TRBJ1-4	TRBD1	CASSLTGARNEKLFF	TGTGCCAGTAGTCTAACAGGGGCAAGGAATGAAAAACTGTTTTTT
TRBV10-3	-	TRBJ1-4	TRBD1	CAISEAGTGEKLFF	TGTGCCATCAGTGAGGCGGGGACAGGGGAAAAACTGTTTTTT
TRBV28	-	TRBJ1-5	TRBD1	CATGGQNNQPQHF	TGTGCCACCGGGGGACAGAACAATCAGCCCCAGCATTTT
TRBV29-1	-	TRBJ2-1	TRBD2	CSVDPGLASYNEQFF	TGCAGCGTTGATCCGGGACTAGCTTCCTACAATGAGCAGTTCTTC
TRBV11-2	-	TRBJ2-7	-	CASSFNHRVHEQYF	TGTGCCAGCAGCTTTAACCACAGGGTCCACGAGCAGTACTTC
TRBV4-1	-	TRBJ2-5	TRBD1	CASSQWTGGGTQYF	TGCGCCAGCAGCCAGTGGACAGGGGGAGGGACCCAGTACTTC
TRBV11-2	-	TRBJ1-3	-	CASSLVGVGNTIYF	TGTGCCAGCAGCTTAGTCGGCGTTGGAAACACCATATATTTT
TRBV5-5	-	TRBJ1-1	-	CASRRDPTNTEAFF	TGTGCCAGCAGGCGGGACCCTACGAACACTGAAGCTTTCTTT
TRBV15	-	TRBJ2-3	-	CATSRDNRDQDTQYF	TGTGCCACCAGCAGGGATAACAGGGATCAAGATACGCAGTATTTT
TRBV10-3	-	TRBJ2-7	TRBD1	CAISVGQGASYEQYF	TGTGCCATCAGTGTGGGACAGGGGGCCTCCTACGAGCAGTACTTC
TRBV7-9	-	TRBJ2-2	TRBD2	CASSLKAGGRRTGELFF	TGTGCCAGCAGCCTAAAAGCGGGAGGGCGTCGCACCGGGGAGCTGTTTTTT
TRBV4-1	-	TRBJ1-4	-	CASSPGVVAGDEKLFF	TGCGCCAGCAGCCCTGGAGTGGTGGCGGGGGATGAAAAACTGTTTTTT
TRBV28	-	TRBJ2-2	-	CASLFANTGELFF	TGTGCCAGCCTTTTCGCGAACACCGGGGAGCTGTTTTTT
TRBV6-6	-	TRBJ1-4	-	CASVGQGGSYGEKLFF	TGTGCCAGTGTAGGGCAGGGTGGGAGTTATGGAGAAAAACTGTTTTTT
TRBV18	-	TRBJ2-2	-	CASSSTSSGELFF	TGTGCCAGCTCATCGACTAGTTCCGGGGAGCTGTTTTTT
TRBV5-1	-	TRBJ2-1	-	CASRAAGSSYNEQFF	TGCGCCAGCAGGGCTGCAGGGAGCTCCTACAATGAGCAGTTCTTC
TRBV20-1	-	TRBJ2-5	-	CSARNQTQYF	TGCAGTGCTAGAAACCAGACCCAGTACTTC
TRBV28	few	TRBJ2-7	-	CASSSSYEQYF	TGTGCCAGCAGTTCCTCCTACGAGCAGTACTTC
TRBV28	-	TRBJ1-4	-	CASKASEKLFF	TGTGCCAGCAAGGCTAGTGAAAAACTGTTTTTT
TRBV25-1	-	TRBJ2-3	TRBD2	CASSDIAGDTQYF	TGTGCCAGCAGTGATATAGCGGGAGATACGCAGTATTTT
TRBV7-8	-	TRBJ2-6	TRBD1	CASSLVRLRDRSSSGANVLTF	TGTGCCAGCAGCCTCGTTCGACTACGGGACAGGAGTTCCTCTGGGGCCAACGTCCTGACTTTC
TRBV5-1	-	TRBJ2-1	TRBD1	CASSQDRSSYNEQFF	TGCGCCAGCAGCCAGGACAGGAGCTCCTACAATGAGCAGTTCTTC
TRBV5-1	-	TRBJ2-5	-	CASSAPTGSGETQYF	TGCGCCAGCAGCGCACCAACAGGGTCAGGCGAGACCCAGTACTTC
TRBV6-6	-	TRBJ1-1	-	CASSNRLDTEAFF	TGTGCCAGCAGCAACCGTCTGGACACTGAAGCTTTCTTT
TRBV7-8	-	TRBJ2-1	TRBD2	CASSLPPSGFPYNEQFF	TGTGCCAGCAGCTTACCTCCTAGCGGATTCCCCTACAATGAGCAGTTCTTC
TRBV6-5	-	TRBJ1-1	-	CASSPQGVDTEAFF	TGTGCCAGCAGTCCCCAGGGTGTAGACACTGAAGCTTTCTTT
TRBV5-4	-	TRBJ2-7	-	CASSQPTPYEQYF	TGTGCCAGCAGCCAGCCTACACCCTACGAGCAGTACTTC
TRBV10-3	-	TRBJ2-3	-	CASSDSTSTDTQYF	TGTGCCAGCTCGGACAGTACTAGCACAGATACGCAGTATTTT
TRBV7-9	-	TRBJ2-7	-	CASSQTGRQYF	TGTGCCAGCAGCCAGACCGGGAGACAGTACTTC
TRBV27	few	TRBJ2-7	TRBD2	CATQAYSVGGPSEQYF	TGTGCCACCCAGGCTTATAGCGTGGGAGGGCCCTCCGAGCAGTACTTC
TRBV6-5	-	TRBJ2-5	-	CASSYSLAQETQYF	TGTGCCAGCAGTTACTCTCTAGCTCAGGAGACCCAGTACTTC
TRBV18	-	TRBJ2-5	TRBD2	CASSIASGRPQETQYF	TGTGCCAGCTCAATCGCTAGCGGGAGGCCTCAAGAGACCCAGTACTTC
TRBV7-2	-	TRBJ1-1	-	CASSFKQQAPTEAFF	TGTGCCAGCAGCTTCAAACAACAAGCTCCCACTGAAGCTTTCTTT
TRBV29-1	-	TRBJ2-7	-	CSVETSYEQYF	TGCAGCGTTGAGACCTCCTACGAGCAGTACTTC
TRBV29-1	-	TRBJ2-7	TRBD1	CSIRKGQGAGEQYF	TGCAGCATCCGGAAAGGCCAGGGGGCAGGGGAGCAGTACTTC
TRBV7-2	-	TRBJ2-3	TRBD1	CASSPDRAGTDTQYF	TGTGCCAGCAGCCCGGACAGGGCAGGCACAGATACGCAGTATTTT
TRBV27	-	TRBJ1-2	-	CASSLIVGFVGSYTF	TGTGCCAGCAGTTTAATAGTGGGTTTCGTCGGGAGCTACACCTTC
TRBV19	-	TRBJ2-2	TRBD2	CASSIPSGGNTGELFF	TGTGCCAGTAGTATCCCCAGCGGGGGGAACACCGGGGAGCTGTTTTTT
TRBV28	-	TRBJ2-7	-	CASSPRNVYEQYF	TGTGCCAGCAGTCCCAGGAATGTTTACGAGCAGTACTTC
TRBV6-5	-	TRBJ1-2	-	CASRGATASYGYTF	TGTGCCAGCAGGGGGGCGACAGCAAGTTATGGCTACACCTTC